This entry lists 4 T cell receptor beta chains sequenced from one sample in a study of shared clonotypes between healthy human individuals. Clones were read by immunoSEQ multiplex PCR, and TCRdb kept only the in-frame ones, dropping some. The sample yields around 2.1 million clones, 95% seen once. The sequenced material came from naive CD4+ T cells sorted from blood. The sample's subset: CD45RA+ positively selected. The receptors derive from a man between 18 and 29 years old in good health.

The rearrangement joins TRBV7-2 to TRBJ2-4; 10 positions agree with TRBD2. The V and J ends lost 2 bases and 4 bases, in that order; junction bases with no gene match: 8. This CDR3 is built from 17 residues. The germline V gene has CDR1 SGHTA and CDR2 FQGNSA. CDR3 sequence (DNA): TGTGCCAGCAGCTTATCAGCTAGCGGGAGTGGGAAAAACATTCAGTACTTC. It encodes CASSLSASGSGKNIQYF.

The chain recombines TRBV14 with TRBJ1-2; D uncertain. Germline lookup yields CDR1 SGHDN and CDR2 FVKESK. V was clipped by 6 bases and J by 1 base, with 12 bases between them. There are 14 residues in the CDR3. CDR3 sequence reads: CASSLGNLNYGYTF. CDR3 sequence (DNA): TGTGCCAGCAGTTTAGGGAATCTTAACTATGGCTACACCTTC.

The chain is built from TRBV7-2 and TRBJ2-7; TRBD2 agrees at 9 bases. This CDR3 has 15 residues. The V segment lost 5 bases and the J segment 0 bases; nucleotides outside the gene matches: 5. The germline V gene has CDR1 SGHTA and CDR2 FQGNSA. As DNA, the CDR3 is TGTGCCAGCAGCCCCTTAGCGGGGGCCTCCTACGAGCAGTACTTC. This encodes CASSPLAGASYEQYF. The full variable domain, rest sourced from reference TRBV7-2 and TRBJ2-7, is GAGVSQSPSNKVTEKGKDVELRCDPISGHTALYWYRQSLGQGLEFLIYFQGNSAPDKSGLPSDRFSAERTGGSVSTLTIQRTQQEDSAVYLCASSPLAGASYEQYFGPGTRLTVT.

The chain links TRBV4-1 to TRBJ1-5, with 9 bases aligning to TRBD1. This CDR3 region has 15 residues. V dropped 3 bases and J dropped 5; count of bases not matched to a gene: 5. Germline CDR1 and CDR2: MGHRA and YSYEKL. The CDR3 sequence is CASSHTGGADQPQHF. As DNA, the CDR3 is TGCGCCAGCAGCCATACAGGGGGCGCGGATCAGCCCCAGCATTTT.